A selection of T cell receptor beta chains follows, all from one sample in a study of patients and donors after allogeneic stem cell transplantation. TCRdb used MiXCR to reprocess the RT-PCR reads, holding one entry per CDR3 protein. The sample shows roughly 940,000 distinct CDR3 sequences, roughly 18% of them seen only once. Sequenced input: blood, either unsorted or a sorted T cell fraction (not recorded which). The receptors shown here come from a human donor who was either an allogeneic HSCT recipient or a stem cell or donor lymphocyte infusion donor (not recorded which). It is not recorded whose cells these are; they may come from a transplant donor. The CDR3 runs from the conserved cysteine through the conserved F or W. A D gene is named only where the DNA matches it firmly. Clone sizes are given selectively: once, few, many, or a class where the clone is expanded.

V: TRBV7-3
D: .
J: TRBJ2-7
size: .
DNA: TGTGCCAGCAGACTAAACAGGGATAACGAGCAGTACTTC
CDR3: CASRLNRDNEQYF

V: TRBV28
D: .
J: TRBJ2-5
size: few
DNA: TGTGCCAGCAGTTTCCGAGTGGGGGCCAAGCGGCAAGAGACCCAGTACTTC
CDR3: CASSFRVGAKRQETQYF

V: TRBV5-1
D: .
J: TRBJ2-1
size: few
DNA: TGCGCCAGCAGCCTAACAGGGACCCCCAATGAGCAGTTCTTC
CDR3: CASSLTGTPNEQFF

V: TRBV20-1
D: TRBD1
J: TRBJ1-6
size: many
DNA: TGCAGTGTTGAACGGGACAGAAAATCACCCCTCCACTTT
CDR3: CSVERDRKSPLHF

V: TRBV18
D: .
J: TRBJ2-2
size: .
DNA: TGTGCCAGCTCACCACCGACAACCGGGGAGCTGTTTTTT
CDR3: CASSPPTTGELFF

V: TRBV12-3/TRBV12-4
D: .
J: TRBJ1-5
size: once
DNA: TGTGCCAGCACCCCCGGGTATTATCAGCCCCAGCATTTT
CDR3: CASTPGYYQPQHF

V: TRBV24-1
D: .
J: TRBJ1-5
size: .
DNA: TGTGCCACCAGTGGTCAAAATAGCAATCAGCCCCAGCATTTT
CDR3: CATSGQNSNQPQHF

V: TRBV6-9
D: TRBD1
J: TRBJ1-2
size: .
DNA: TGTGCCATCCTTACCAGGGACAGACGCTATGGCTACACCTTC
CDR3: CAILTRDRRYGYTF

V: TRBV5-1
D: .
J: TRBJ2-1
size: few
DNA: TGCGCCAGCAGCTCTAGGGGACTTGCCAGCGGAGAGCAGTTCTTC
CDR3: CASSSRGLASGEQFF

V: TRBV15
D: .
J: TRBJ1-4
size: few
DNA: TGTGCCACCAGCAGAGATGTCGGATTTGCGCAGAGGGAGGAAAAACTGTTTTTT
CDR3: CATSRDVGFAQREEKLFF

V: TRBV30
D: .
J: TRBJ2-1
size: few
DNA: TGTGCCTGGACGCCCGGGAGCCAGGCTCCGTTCTTC
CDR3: CAWTPGSQAPFF

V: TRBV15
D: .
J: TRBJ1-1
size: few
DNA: TGTGCCACAACCGCAGGGTTAACTGAAGCTTTCTTT
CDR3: CATTAGLTEAFF

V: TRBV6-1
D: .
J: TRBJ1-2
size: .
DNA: TGTGCCAGCAAAGCGGGGGCATACTATGGCTACACCTTC
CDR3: CASKAGAYYGYTF

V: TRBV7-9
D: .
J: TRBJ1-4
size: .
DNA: TGTGCCAGCAGCTTCCTAGGGGAAAAACTGTTTTTT
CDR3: CASSFLGEKLFF

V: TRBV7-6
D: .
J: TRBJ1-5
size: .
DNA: TGTGCCAGCGAACAGCTGGGGCGCAATCAGCCCCAGCATTTT
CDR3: CASEQLGRNQPQHF